These 23 T cell receptor beta chains share one sample of origin, sequenced in a study of T cells after yellow fever vaccination. TCRdb redid the calling of the 5' RACE reads with MiXCR, one entry per CDR3 protein. The table shows fewer than 450,000 distinct CDR3 sequences, with 3% to 4.5% occurring only once. This specimen consisted of PBMCs, obtained 5 days after the yellow fever booster vaccination. The receptor set was obtained from a man aged 18 to 30 who received the YFV17D yellow fever vaccine.

The rearrangement uses TRBV19 and TRBJ1-4, with D possibly being TRBD1 (5 bases). Between the trimmed V and J ends, which lost 4 bases and 8 bases, there was a span of 11 bases. From germline, CDR1 is LNHDA and CDR2 SQIVND (reference sequence). The CDR3 is 13 residues long. CDR3 nucleotides: TGTGCCAGTAGTAGCGGGACGTTAGAAAAACTGTTTTTT. It is translated as CASSSGTLEKLFF.

The chain carries TRBV7-3 and TRBJ2-2; maybe TRBD2 (6 bases). Trimming took off 5 bases at V and 5 bases at J, with 18 bases between the two ends. This CDR3 is built from 16 residues. The V gene's germline CDR1 is SGHTA and CDR2 FQGTGA. The CDR3 loop reads CASSAGGDALTGELFF. The CDR3 DNA reads TGTGCCAGCAGCGCCGGAGGGGACGCATTAACCGGGGAGCTGTTTTTT. The complete variable domain, with remaining parts taken from reference TRBV7-3 and TRBJ2-2, reads GAGVSQTPSNKVTEKGKYVELRCDPISGHTALYWYRQSLGQGPEFLIYFQGTGAADDSGLPNDRFFAVRPEGSVSTLKIQRTERGDSAVYLCASSAGGDALTGELFFGEGSRLTVL.

This clonotype was picked up many times. The chain uses TRBV20-1 and TRBJ2-3; D uncertain. Trimming removed 1 base at V and 3 bases at J, with 11 bases between. Per germline, CDR1 DFQATT and CDR2 SNEGSKA (reference sequence). This CDR3 region has 14 residues. The CDR3 here is CSARGGIWTDTQYF. In DNA, the CDR3 is TGCAGTGCTAGAGGCGGCATCTGGACAGATACGCAGTATTTT.

This clonotype was observed many times. The chain combines TRBV7-9 with TRBJ2-5; perhaps D is TRBD1 or TRBD2 (5 bases each). The CDR3 is 15 residues long. The V gene lost 7 bases and the J gene lost 5 bases, with 20 bases spanning the gap. CDR1 is SEHNR and CDR2 is FQNEAQ in the germline V gene (reference sequence). The CDR3 spells CASTLPWGSRETQYF. The CDR3 nucleotides are TGTGCCAGCACCCTTCCGTGGGGGTCGCGGGAGACCCAGTACTTC.

This clonotype has a handful of counts. The chain is built from TRBV9 and TRBJ2-5, with D uncertain. Trimming took off 0 bases at V and 5 bases at J, with 8 bases between the two ends. This CDR3 has 13 residues. In germline, CDR1 is SGDLS, CDR2 YYNGEE. In nucleotides, the CDR3 is TGTGCCAGCAGCGTAGATCTGAGGGAGACCCAGTACTTC. Amino acids: CASSVDLRETQYF.

The chain recombines TRBV20-1 with TRBJ1-2; TRBD1 is a possible D gene (5 bases). The CDR3 covers 13 residues. V lost 4 bases, J lost 4 bases, and 13 bases lay in between. Germline V lookup: CDR1 DFQATT, CDR2 SNEGSKA (reference sequence). CDR3 sequence reads: CSAKDGAGYGYTF. The CDR3 nucleotides read TGCAGTGCTAAGGACGGGGCCGGCTATGGCTACACCTTC.

This clonotype has more than one count but fewer than ten. The chain employs TRBV3-1 and TRBJ1-1, with 8 bases that match TRBD1. The CDR3 is 16 amino acids. Unmatched junction bases numbered 8, after V lost 4 bases and J lost 1 base. From germline, CDR1 is LGHDT and CDR2 YNNKEL (reference sequence). Here the CDR3 reads CASSRTGFGKNTEAFF. The CDR3 coding sequence is TGTGCCAGCAGCCGGACAGGGTTCGGAAAGAACACTGAAGCTTTCTTT.

The chain combines TRBV29-1 with TRBJ1-4, with TRBD1 as a possible D gene (6 bases). The CDR3 covers 13 residues. Trimming removed 3 bases from V and 3 bases from J, with 8 bases in between. Germline V gives CDR1 SQVTM, CDR2 ANQGSEA. CDR3 DNA sequence: TGCAGCGTTGAGACAGGCGCTAATGAAAAACTGTTTTTT. As protein: CSVETGANEKLFF.

This clonotype has more than one count but fewer than ten. V usage is TRBV5-1 and J usage is TRBJ2-1; D is possibly TRBD1 (6 bases). V was cut by 4 bases and J by 2 bases, with 10 bases left in between. The CDR3 contains 14 residues. Germline V gene sequence: CDR1 SGHRS, CDR2 YFSETQ. In nucleotides, the CDR3 is TGCGCCAGCAGCCGAAGACAGGCCTACAATGAGCAGTTCTTC. Translated: CASSRRQAYNEQFF.

This clonotype came up many times. The germline gene is not matched at one end of the junction; a read error may be the cause. The chain recombines TRBV12-3 or TRBV12-4 with TRBJ2-5; TRBD2 is a possible D gene (6 bases). The CDR3 has 13 residues. The CDR3 sequence is CASTSSAKETQYF. The CDR3 nucleotides read TGTGCGAGCACGTCTAGCGCGAAAGAGACCCAGTACTTC.

This chain connects TRBV18 to TRBJ1-2, with D hard to call. V lost 3 bases and J lost 5, with 13 bases in between. Germline V gene sequence: CDR1 KGHSH, CDR2 LQKENI. The CDR3 runs to 14 residues. CDR3 DNA sequence: TGTGCCAGCTCACCCCCACGGTCAGAATATGGCTACACCTTC. Protein: CASSPPRSEYGYTF. The full variable domain, with the rest looked up from reference TRBV18 and TRBJ1-2, is NAGVMQNPRHLVRRRGQEARLRCSPMKGHSHVYWYRQLPEEGLKFMVYLQKENIIDESGMPKERFSAEFPKEGPSILRIQQVVRGDSAAYFCASSPPRSEYGYTFGSGTRLTVV.

This clonotype was seen repeatedly, ten times or more. CDR3 protein: CAISESEGSHFYQPQHF. In DNA, the CDR3 is TGTGCCATCAGTGAGTCCGAGGGGTCCCACTTCTATCAGCCCCAGCATTTT. This sequence joins TRBV10-3 and TRBJ1-5, with D tentatively TRBD1 (5 bases). The V end lost 0 bases, the J end lost 5 bases, and 17 bases lay between the germline ends. The germline V gene has CDR1 ENHRY and CDR2 SYGVKD. This CDR3 region has 17 residues.

The chain links TRBV7-2 to TRBJ1-5, with D possibly TRBD1 on 5 matching bases. The germline V gene has CDR1 SGHTA and CDR2 FQGNSA. The CDR3 loop spans 15 amino acids. Trimming cost V 1 base and J 3 bases, with 10 bases left between them. The CDR3 region has the DNA TGTGCCAGCAGCTTAGTCGCCAGGGACAATCAGCCCCAGCATTTT. This sequence encodes CASSLVARDNQPQHF.

This clonotype was detected a few times. The chain recombines TRBV27 with TRBJ2-3, with unresolved D. This CDR3 has 14 residues. CDR1 MNHEY and CDR2 SMNVEV come from the germline V gene (reference sequence). Trimming took off 6 bases at V and 3 bases at J, with 13 bases between the two ends. CDR3 amino acids: CASSLGSPTDTQYF. The CDR3 nucleotides read TGTGCCAGCAGCCTAGGTTCTCCGACAGATACGCAGTATTTT.

With regard to this clonotype: Mismatch with germline at one junction end may stem from a read error. The chain employs TRBV3-1 and TRBJ1-2, with 9 nucleotides matching TRBD1. Germline CDR1 and CDR2: LGHDT and YNNKEL (reference sequence). There are 13 residues in the CDR3. The CDR3, as DNA: TGTGCCAGCAGCCTCCAGGGACAGGGAGGGATTTGCTTC. Protein: CASSLQGQGGICF.

This chain links TRBV27 with TRBJ2-5; D call uncertain. Trimming removed 3 bases from V and 7 bases from J, with 15 bases in between. The CDR3 runs 14 residues. Per the germline V gene, CDR1 is MNHEY and CDR2 is SMNVEV (reference sequence). CDR3 protein: CASSFGAAMGTQYF. CDR3 in DNA: TGTGCCAGCAGTTTTGGAGCAGCCATGGGGACCCAGTACTTC.

This clonotype was seen a handful of times. The chain carries TRBV20-1 and TRBJ2-1; maybe TRBD1 (5 bases). Germline V gives CDR1 DFQATT, CDR2 SNEGSKA (reference sequence). V was trimmed by 6 bases and J by 0 bases, leaving 18 bases between them. The CDR3 contains 16 residues. This CDR3 reads CSAPDLQASSYNEQFF. CDR3 coding DNA: TGCAGTGCCCCCGACCTACAGGCCAGCTCCTACAATGAGCAGTTCTTC.

The chain links TRBV12-3 or TRBV12-4 to TRBJ1-6, with D uncertain. This CDR3 has 16 residues. V lost 3 bases and J lost 9, with 18 bases in between. DNA of the CDR3: TGTGCCAGCAGTTTTCTCCGGCCCTCTGGCGGTTCACCCCTCCACTTT. Amino acid sequence: CASSFLRPSGGSPLHF.

This chain joins TRBV12-3 or TRBV12-4 and TRBJ2-5, with D possibly called TRBD1 or TRBD2 (6 bases each). The CDR3 totals 16 residues. V was clipped by 1 base and J by 2 bases, with 14 bases between them. Here the CDR3 DNA reads TGTGCCAGCAGTTTAGTAAGGGGGGCCTGGCAAGAGACCCAGTACTTC. Its translation: CASSLVRGAWQETQYF.

This clonotype came up many times. The V and J genes are TRBV28 and TRBJ1-5, with 7 bases aligning to TRBD1. V was clipped by 6 bases and J by 4 bases; unmatched bases: 6. Germline V lookup: CDR1 MDHEN, CDR2 SYDVKM. This CDR3 region has 14 residues. CDR3 sequence: CASRGDRGNQPQHF. CDR3 coding DNA: TGTGCCAGCAGGGGGGACAGAGGGAATCAGCCCCAGCATTTT. The full variable domain, with the rest looked up from reference TRBV28 and TRBJ1-5, is DVKVTQSSRYLVKRTGEKVFLECVQDMDHENMFWYRQDPGLGLRLIYFSYDVKMKEKGDIPEGYSVSREKKERFSLILESASTNQTSMYLCASRGDRGNQPQHFGDGTRLSIL.

The rearrangement joins TRBV7-6 to TRBJ2-3, with 8 bases fitting TRBD2. From germline, CDR1 is SGHVS and CDR2 FNYEAQ. CDR3 length equals 18 residues. Trimming took 1 base from V and 1 from J; bases not matched to a gene: 10. Here the CDR3 DNA reads TGTGCCAGCAGCTTAGGTGCTAGCGGGCATAGGGGCACAGATACGCAGTATTTT. This translates into CASSLGASGHRGTDTQYF.

The V gene is TRBV28, the J gene TRBJ2-5, with TRBD2 as a possible D gene (5 bases). Germline V gives CDR1 MDHEN, CDR2 SYDVKM. CDR3 length: 15 amino acids. V was shortened by 2 bases and J by 4 bases, with 14 bases between the two germline ends. CDR3 DNA: TGTGCCAGCAGTTTAGGAACTAGGCTGGCAGAGACCCAGTACTTC. This gives the protein CASSLGTRLAETQYF.

The V gene is TRBV28, the J gene TRBJ2-7; 7 nucleotides line up with TRBD1. Trimming cost V 6 bases and J 2 bases; bases outside gene matches: 7. This CDR3 has 14 residues. Per germline, CDR1 MDHEN and CDR2 SYDVKM. CDR3 nucleotides: TGTGCCAGCAGCTATGGGACAGATACCTACGAGCAGTACGTC. Encoded protein: CASSYGTDTYEQYV.